In its sample, the clone carrying this T cell receptor (beta chain) was seen many times. Its specificity is not known. As it was prepared, the TCRbeta library received unique molecular identifiers. TCRdb re-called the PCR reads with MiXCR, one entry per CDR3 protein. The sample has roughly 670,000 distinct CDR3 sequences, around 14% seen once. This record belongs to a study of T-cell reconstitution after alpha-beta-depleted transplantation in children. CDR3 size: 13 residues. Trimming removed 9 bases at V and 7 bases at J, with 18 bases between. From germline, CDR1 is SGHVS and CDR2 FNYEAQ. Study-level findings and limits: At the one-year point after transplant, T-cell counts and TCRbeta diversity were found to come mostly from T cells that had been newly produced.

The receptor comes from a girl aged 2-10 years with congenital amegakaryocytic thrombocytopenia, due to receive a stem cell transplant. J is TRBJ1-1 and V is TRBV7-6, with a possible D match to TRBD1 (5 bases). The sequenced sample was PBMCs, obtained before TCRalphabeta/CD19-depleted stem cell transplant. The chain's CDR3 is CASQGSGLGEAFF. The CDR3 DNA follows: TGTGCCAGTCAGGGAAGTGGTCTAGGTGAAGCTTTCTTT.